Detailed here is one T cell receptor (beta chain). Its antigen is still unknown. Per the germline V gene, CDR1 is LGHNA and CDR2 is YSLEER. CDR3 size: 16 residues. Trimming at V came to 1 base and at J to 8 bases, leaving 10 bases not matched to a gene. The sequenced template was cDNA made from the entire isolated RNA. Some clones are missing from TCRdb's copy, which holds only in-frame ones; the method was immunoSEQ multiplex PCR. This sample yields some 410,000 clones, of which approximately 15% are seen a single time; 0.035% to 0.04% belongs to the top ten. This sample was taken from a study of beta chain features in type 1 diabetes. For the study at large: The patient and healthy donor groups were comparable for age, gender and cell yields. Study outcomes and limitations: Here, the possible influence of HLA type (on TCRB rearrangement) remained unresolved.

This chain links TRBV4-3 with TRBJ2-1; 8 bases fit TRBD1. Input material: naive CD4+ T cells from blood. The clonotype comes from a man aged 30-40 years in good health. In nucleotides, the CDR3 is TGCGCCAGCAGCCAAGGCCGACAGGGGATTATGGATGAGCAGTTCTTC. Protein sequence: CASSQGRQGIMDEQFF.